Reported below is one T cell receptor (beta chain). These data originate in a study of OX40 agonist ivuxolimab in advanced cancers. The table came from immunoSEQ multiplex PCR; TCRdb's copy has only in-frame clones and leaves some out. Here the sample spans about 70,000 clones, almost 90% being singletons. The CDR3 extends over 13 amino acids. Germline CDR1 and CDR2: GTSNPN and SVGIG (reference sequence). This chain connects TRBV30 to TRBJ1-1; 8 nucleotides agree with TRBD1. This specimen was CD4+ or CD8+ T cells sorted from blood, taken in a trial of the OX40 agonist ivuxolimab. The origin of this receptor is an adult with an advanced solid tumor such as melanoma, head and neck, liver or kidney cancer. CDR3 sequence reads: CAGQGAVRTEAFF. Here the CDR3 DNA reads TGTGCTGGGCAGGGGGCAGTGCGGACTGAAGCTTTCTTT.